These T cell receptor beta chains were read from a single sample in a study of immune evolution from preneoplasia to lung adenocarcinoma. Some clones are missing from TCRdb's copy, which holds only in-frame ones; the method was immunoSEQ multiplex PCR. The sample contains 20,000 to 25,000 clones, around three quarters of which appear only once. Specimen: FFPE invasive lung adenocarcinoma tissue. Source of these receptors: a person in their sixties or seventies with lung adenocarcinoma. CDR3s include the opening cysteine and the closing phenylalanine or tryptophan. The order of the fields is J gene, D gene, V gene, clone size, CDR3 protein, CDR3 DNA. D genes are given only for firm matches. Size tells how often a clone was seen (once, few, many) or the class of an expanded clone, and some rows leave it out.

>TRBJ2-7|TRBD1|TRBV15|-
CATSRGDREEGEYF
TGTGCCACCAGCAGAGGCGACAGGGAAGAGGGGGAGTACTTC
>TRBJ1-1|-|TRBV7-2|-
CASSAGGTAAFF
TGTGCCAGCAGCGCCGGTGGGACCGCAGCTTTCTTT
>TRBJ2-1|TRBD2|TRBV6-1|-
CASSGILAGGQSEQFF
TGTGCCAGCAGTGGAATACTAGCGGGAGGGCAAAGTGAGCAGTTCTTC
>TRBJ2-3|TRBD2|TRBV7-9|-
CASSLTSGRGTDTQYF
TGTGCCAGCAGCTTAACTAGCGGGAGGGGCACAGATACGCAGTATTTT
>TRBJ2-4|-|TRBV7-2|-
CASSLGGDKNIQYF
TGTGCCAGCAGCTTAGGAGGTGACAAAAACATTCAGTACTTC
>TRBJ1-2|-|TRBV28|few
CASSLSYGYTF
TGTGCCAGCAGTTTATCCTATGGCTACACCTTC
>TRBJ2-3|TRBD2|TRBV5-4|once
CASSHRTSGKSTDTQYF
TGTGCCAGCAGCCATAGGACTAGCGGGAAAAGCACAGATACGCAGTATTTT
>TRBJ2-7|-|TRBV18|-
CASSPPRTADEQYF
TGTGCCAGCTCACCACCGAGGACAGCCGACGAGCAGTACTTC
>TRBJ2-1|-|TRBV27|once
CASRTGQSLYNEQFF
TGTGCCAGCAGAACCGGACAGAGCCTCTACAATGAGCAGTTCTTC
>TRBJ1-2|-|TRBV10-2|-
CASRQGQWDYGYTF
TGCGCCAGCAGGCAGGGGCAGTGGGACTATGGCTACACCTTC
>TRBJ2-5|-|TRBV29-1|few
CSVAEYQETQYF
TGCAGCGTGGCCGAGTACCAAGAGACCCAGTACTTC
>TRBJ1-2|-|TRBV7-2|-
CASSFYYGYTF
TGTGCCAGCAGCTTCTACTATGGCTACACCTTC
>TRBJ2-3|TRBD2|TRBV7-9|once
CASSLRLAASTDTQYF
TGTGCCAGCAGCTTAAGGCTAGCGGCAAGCACAGATACGCAGTATTTT
>TRBJ2-7|-|TRBV5-4|-
CASSLELRSSTHEQYF
TGTGCCAGCAGCTTGGAGTTGCGGAGTTCGACCCACGAGCAGTACTTC
>TRBJ1-2|TRBD1|TRBV6-5|-
CASRLQGPNYGYTF
TGTGCCAGCAGACTACAGGGGCCTAACTATGGCTACACCTTC
>TRBJ2-2|-|TRBV7-7|once
CASSQGYTGELFF
TGTGCTAGCAGTCAGGGGTACACCGGGGAGCTGTTTTTT
>TRBJ2-1|-|TRBV13|-
CASSLVGSRSYNEQFF
TGTGCCAGCAGCTTAGTCGGGAGCCGCTCCTACAATGAGCAGTTCTTC
>TRBJ2-7|-|TRBV28|-
CASTPGGLQIYEQYF
TGTGCCAGCACCCCAGGGGGGCTCCAGATCTACGAGCAGTACTTC
>TRBJ1-1|TRBD1|TRBV6-6|-
CASSTDREAEAFF
TGTGCCAGCAGCACGGACAGGGAGGCTGAAGCTTTCTTT
>TRBJ2-5|-|TRBV5-1|-
CASSPRSGETQYF
TGCGCCAGCAGCCCGCGCAGTGGGGAGACCCAGTACTTC
>TRBJ2-5|-|TRBV25-1|-
CASSEQGETQYF
TGTGCCAGCAGTGAACAGGGTGAGACCCAGTACTTC
>TRBJ2-5|-|TRBV5-1|-
CASSFLQGQETQYF
TGCGCCAGCAGCTTCCTCCAGGGCCAAGAGACCCAGTACTTC
>TRBJ2-4|TRBD1|TRBV11-2|-
CASTGTGQGQYF
TGTGCCAGCACCGGGACAGGACAGGGTCAGTACTTC